These 19 T cell receptor beta chains originate from one sample sequenced in a study of blood T cell repertoires in COVID-19. Measured with immunoSEQ multiplex PCR; TCRdb has only the in-frame clones, and not every one. The table lists about 98,000 clones, around nine tenths of them singletons. Sequenced input: peripheral blood. These receptors all come from a man aged 45-65 years with acute or convalescent COVID-19.

The chain uses TRBV19 and TRBJ1-6; D possibly corresponds to TRBD1 (6 bases). Per the germline V gene, CDR1 is LNHDA and CDR2 is SQIVND (reference sequence). This CDR3 is 15 amino acids long. V shed 3 bases and J shed 7 bases, with 13 bases lying between them. The CDR3 region is CASSMAGQINSPLHF. The CDR3 nucleotides read TGTGCCAGTAGTATGGCAGGACAGATAAATTCACCCCTCCACTTT.

The chain's CDR3 is CASSQQGMGGYTF. DNA of the CDR3: TGTGCCAGCAGCCAACAGGGAATGGGGGGCTACACCTTC. The chain carries TRBV14 and TRBJ1-2; TRBD1 might be the D (5 bases). V was shortened by 2 bases and J by 8 bases, with 12 bases between the two germline ends. The CDR3 sequence is 13 residues long. Germline CDR1 is SGHDN and CDR2 is FVKESK.

This clone was observed a single time. The genes are TRBV6-5 and TRBJ1-3; TRBD1 might be the D (6 bases). V was trimmed by 11 bases and J by 2 bases, leaving 13 bases between them. This CDR3 has 13 amino acids. The germline V gene has CDR1 MNHEY and CDR2 SVGAGI. CDR3 residues: CAGGQRPGNTIYF. CDR3 DNA: TGTGCCGGAGGACAGCGGCCTGGAAACACCATATATTTT.

V usage is TRBV12-5 and J usage is TRBJ1-2; 10 bases are shared with TRBD1. The CDR3 is 14 residues long. The germline gives CDR1 LGHNT, CDR2 FRNRAP. With 4 bases clipped from V and 2 bases from J, the junction kept 1 base outside the gene matches. CDR3 bases: TGTGCTAGTGGTTCGGGACAGGGGAACTATGGCTACACCTTC. Its translation: CASGSGQGNYGYTF.

This chain uses TRBV24-1 with TRBJ1-5; 8 bases are a match to TRBD1. With V trimmed by 9 bases and J by 2 bases, 14 bases remained unmatched. The germline gives CDR1 KGHDR, CDR2 SFDVKD. This CDR3 has 17 amino acids. CDR3 loop: CATSPTAGTGGNQPQHF. The DNA of the CDR3 is TGTGCCACCTCCCCTACGGCAGGGACAGGAGGCAATCAGCCCCAGCATTTT.

This clone has only one observation. The J gene is TRBJ1-5, the V gene TRBV5-5; D remains unclear. CDR1 and CDR2 from the germline V gene are SGHKS and YYEKEE (reference sequence). The CDR3 is made up of 15 amino acids. V was shortened by 4 bases and J by 11 bases, with 22 bases between the two germline ends. DNA for the CDR3: TGTGCCAGCAGCCCTCGAGGGCGCGAGGGTGGATCCCAGCATTTT. Encoded protein: CASSPRGREGGSQHF.

The chain links TRBV19 to TRBJ1-2; D unclear. Trimming removed 1 base at V and 0 bases at J, with 9 bases between. Germline V gene lookup returns CDR1 LNHDA and CDR2 SQIVND (reference sequence). CDR3 length: 15 amino acids. The CDR3 DNA reads TGTGCCAGTAGTATAGTTGTGGTAGCTAACTATGGCTACACCTTC. Translating it yields CASSIVVVANYGYTF.

CDR3 loop: CASSPPASGIPYEQYF. The DNA for the CDR3 is TGTGCCAGCAGCCCCCCAGCTAGCGGGATACCCTACGAGCAGTACTTC. V is TRBV11-3 and J is TRBJ2-7, with TRBD2 identical over 9 bases. Per the germline V gene, CDR1 is SGHNT and CDR2 is YENEEA. J was trimmed by 2 bases and V by 5 bases; bases with no gene match: 10. The CDR3 extends over 16 amino acids.

This chain joins TRBV27 and TRBJ2-1; 7 nucleotides line up with TRBD2. V gave up 0 bases and J gave up 4 bases; unmatched junction bases: 9. The CDR3 runs to 17 residues. Germline V lookup: CDR1 MNHEY, CDR2 SMNVEV (reference sequence). CDR3 DNA: TGTGCCAGCAGTTTATCGCCTCCTAGCGGCGTTTACAATGAGCAGTTCTTC. It codes for CASSLSPPSGVYNEQFF.

The V gene is TRBV7-2, the J gene TRBJ2-5, with TRBD1 matching over 11 bases. The CDR3 runs to 15 residues. With 5 bases clipped from V and 7 bases from J, the junction kept 9 bases outside the gene matches. Per the germline V gene, CDR1 is SGHTA and CDR2 is FQGNSA. CDR3: CASSLVIGTGGTQYF. Written as DNA, the CDR3 is TGTGCCAGCAGCCTAGTGATTGGGACAGGGGGGACCCAGTACTTC.

This chain joins TRBV23-1 and TRBJ2-7; D is ambiguous. TRBV23-1 counts as an open reading frame of uncertain function. V lost 0 bases, J lost 0 bases, and 9 bases lay in between. The CDR3 length is 15 residues. CDR3 sequence reads: CASSQSGAYSYEQYF. In DNA form, the CDR3 reads TGCGCCAGCAGTCAATCGGGCGCCTACTCCTACGAGCAGTACTTC.

This clone was detected only once. V is TRBV4-1 and J is TRBJ1-2, with D perhaps matching TRBD1 (5 bases). Trimming cost V 4 bases and J 0 bases, with 9 bases left between them. The CDR3 spans 14 residues. Germline values: CDR1 MGHRA, CDR2 YSYEKL. The CDR3 here is CASSRAGTNYGYTF. The CDR3 DNA follows: TGCGCCAGCAGCCGAGCAGGGACTAACTATGGCTACACCTTC.

This clone was seen a few times. V usage is TRBV12-3 or TRBV12-4 and J usage is TRBJ1-5; 7 bases align to TRBD1. The CDR3 contains 13 residues. V shed 5 bases and J 5 bases; nucleotides not matched to a gene: 3. CDR3 in amino acids: CASSRDRDQPQHF. CDR3 coding DNA: TGTGCCAGCAGTAGAGACAGGGATCAGCCCCAGCATTTT.

The chain links TRBV29-1 to TRBJ2-1, with D maybe TRBD2 (6 bases). The germline gives CDR1 SQVTM, CDR2 ANQGSEA. The CDR3 is made up of 14 amino acids. V shed 6 bases and J shed 3 bases, with 15 bases lying between them. Here the CDR3 reads CSVPGSGVYNEQFF. As DNA, the CDR3 is TGCAGCGTCCCCGGTTCGGGAGTCTACAATGAGCAGTTCTTC.

V and J are TRBV4-1 and TRBJ2-7, with TRBD2 identical over 7 bases. The CDR3 totals 17 residues. Germline trimming cut 0 bases from V and 1 base from J; bases unmatched to any gene: 9. Germline values: CDR1 MGHRA, CDR2 YSYEKL. CDR3 bases: TGCGCCAGCAGCCAAGATCTGGGGCTAGCGGTTTCCTACGAGCAGTACTTC. Translating gives CASSQDLGLAVSYEQYF.

This chain connects TRBV25-1 to TRBJ2-1; 11 bases fit TRBD1. The ends lost 5 bases at V and 8 bases at J; junction bases unmatched: 5. Germline assignment: CDR1 MGHDK and CDR2 SYGVNS. There are 14 residues in the CDR3. CDR3 nucleotide sequence: TGTGCCAGCAGTAACCGGGACAGGGGGTATGAGCAGTTCTTC. Translation gives CASSNRDRGYEQFF.

The table lists this clone with a few counts. J is TRBJ2-3 and V is TRBV29-1, with 10 positions matching TRBD2. Trimming took 2 bases from V and 0 from J; bases not matched to a gene: 5. Germline loops: CDR1 SQVTM, CDR2 ANQGSEA. The CDR3 is made up of 16 amino acids. CDR3 nucleotide sequence: TGCAGCGTTGAAACTAGCGGGGTCCCTAGCACAGATACGCAGTATTTT. This gives the protein CSVETSGVPSTDTQYF.

This clone has only one observation. The rearrangement joins TRBV10-3 to TRBJ2-3; D possibly corresponds to TRBD2 (5 bases). Deletions cut 0 bases from V and 2 bases from J, with 9 bases between. CDR3 size: 15 residues. Per the germline V gene, CDR1 is ENHRY and CDR2 is SYGVKD. This chain's CDR3 is CAISESGLLTDTQYF. DNA for the CDR3: TGTGCCATCAGTGAGTCAGGACTGCTCACAGATACGCAGTATTTT.

This chain joins TRBV4-2 and TRBJ2-7; D perhaps matches TRBD2 (6 bases). V was pared by 0 bases and J by 2 bases, with 11 bases between. The germline V gene encodes CDR1 LGHNA and CDR2 YNFKEQ. The CDR3 spans 15 residues. In nucleotides, the CDR3 is TGTGCCAGCAGCCAAGATCAGTCTAGCGCCTACGAGCAGTACTTC. It specifies CASSQDQSSAYEQYF.